One sample yielded the 10 T cell receptor beta chains listed below, sequenced in a study of T cell changes during pregnancy in multiple sclerosis. Profiling relied on immunoSEQ multiplex PCR, and the TCRdb table lists in-frame clones only, not all of them. The profile shows about 98,000 clones, 92% of them singletons. The sample consisted of peripheral blood, taken after pregnancy. These receptors all come from a female donor in good health, enrolled as a control in a pregnancy study.

J is TRBJ1-2 and V is TRBV5-6; D is ambiguous. Per the germline V gene, CDR1 is SGHDT and CDR2 is YYEEEE. The CDR3 consists of 15 residues. V lost 0 bases and J lost 1, with 10 bases in between. CDR3 nucleotides: TGTGCCAGCAGCTTGGTCGGGAGGCTTAACTATGGCTACACCTTC. It is translated as CASSLVGRLNYGYTF.

The chain recombines TRBV6-5 with TRBJ2-7; 11 bases fit TRBD1. The CDR3 totals 15 residues. The junction had 7 bases not matched to a gene; V was cut back by 2 bases and J by 7 bases. Germline lookup yields CDR1 MNHEY and CDR2 SVGAGI. CDR3: CASSYRGQGAEEQYF. DNA for the CDR3: TGTGCCAGCAGTTACCGAGGACAGGGGGCTGAAGAGCAGTACTTC.

The chain is built from TRBV18 and TRBJ2-1; D not resolved. There are 13 residues in the CDR3. CDR1 KGHSH and CDR2 LQKENI come from the germline V gene. V lost 4 bases to trimming and J lost 6 bases, with 10 bases between them. The CDR3 DNA follows: TGTGCCAGCTCACGAGACACCGCCAATGAGCAGTTCTTC. It specifies CASSRDTANEQFF.

The rearrangement joins TRBV6-5 to TRBJ1-4; D possibly corresponds to TRBD1 (5 bases). Germline CDR1 and CDR2: MNHEY and SVGAGI. The CDR3 is 15 amino acids. Trimming took 0 bases from V and 4 from J, leaving 9 bases between them. The CDR3 region is CASSYSWGGNEKLFF. In DNA, the CDR3 is TGTGCCAGCAGTTACTCGTGGGGGGGTAATGAAAAACTGTTTTTT.

The chain carries TRBV29-1 and TRBJ2-5, with D perhaps TRBD1 (6 bases). The length of the CDR3 is 17 residues. The ends were cut back, 5 bases at V and 0 bases at J, with 22 bases in the middle. Per germline, CDR1 SQVTM and CDR2 ANQGSEA. The CDR3 DNA reads as TGCAGCGTTCCCAATTACCTGACAGGAATGTACCAAGAGACCCAGTACTTC. This encodes CSVPNYLTGMYQETQYF.

The genes are TRBV27 and TRBJ2-7, with D uncertain. This CDR3 has 15 residues. Germline CDR1 reads MNHEY; CDR2 reads SMNVEV (reference sequence). V was clipped by 3 bases and J by 2 bases, with 14 bases between them. In nucleotides, the CDR3 is TGTGCCAGCAGTTTTGGCCAGTTCCCCCCCTACGAGCAGTACTTC. Its protein product is CASSFGQFPPYEQYF.

The chain recombines TRBV5-4 with TRBJ2-6, with D maybe TRBD1 (6 bases). Trimming removed 0 bases from V and 4 bases from J, with 8 bases in between. CDR1 SGHNT and CDR2 YYREEE come from the germline V gene (reference sequence). This CDR3 is built from 15 residues. The CDR3 nucleotides read TGTGCCAGCAGCTTGGCAGGGGTAGGGGCCAACGTCCTGACTTTC. Amino acid sequence: CASSLAGVGANVLTF.

This clone was seen only once. This chain connects TRBV7-9 to TRBJ1-1; 11 nucleotides agree with TRBD1. The CDR3 has 15 residues. V lost 4 bases, J lost 3 bases, and 4 bases stayed unmatched. CDR1 and CDR2 from the germline V gene are SEHNR and FQNEAQ (reference sequence). CDR3 in amino acids: CASSWTGGRDTEAFF. CDR3 bases: TGTGCCAGCAGCTGGACAGGGGGCAGGGACACTGAAGCTTTCTTT.

The CDR3 reads CASSRRGIYEQYF. The CDR3 DNA reads as TGTGCCAGCAGCCGGAGGGGAATCTACGAGCAGTACTTC. The rearrangement links TRBV11-1 to TRBJ2-7; possibly TRBD2 for D (6 bases). Trimming removed 5 bases at V and 3 bases at J, with 11 bases between. The germline V gene has CDR1 SGHAT and CDR2 FQDESV (reference sequence). The CDR3 is 13 amino acids.

V gene TRBV29-1 combines with J gene TRBJ2-3; possible D gene TRBD2, 6 bases. Trimming left V 4 bases short and J 7 bases short, with 21 bases between. Germline V gene data show CDR1 as SQVTM and CDR2 as ANQGSEA. The CDR3 spans 15 residues. This CDR3 reads CSVARGTSQMNTQYF. The CDR3 nucleotides read TGCAGCGTTGCCCGTGGTACTAGCCAGATGAATACGCAGTATTTT.